The clone carrying this TCR beta chain was recorded once. This sample is part of a study of blood T cell repertoires in COVID-19. Study-level information: From T cells, B-cell-depleted T cells, or PBMCs came the material, which was cDNA or gDNA.

TCRdb keeps only in-frame clones here, not all; method: immunoSEQ multiplex PCR. This table holds 65,000 to 100,000 clones, roughly nine tenths found once. This TCR was recovered from a man aged 45-65 years with acute or convalescent COVID-19. Material: peripheral blood.

CDR3 region: CATSDSGQGGETQYF. The DNA for the CDR3 is TGTGCCACCAGTGATTCCGGACAGGGTGGGGAGACCCAGTACTTC. The chain combines TRBV24-1 with TRBJ2-5, with 8 bases aligning to TRBD1. Germline V gene sequence: CDR1 KGHDR, CDR2 SFDVKD. The CDR3 has 15 amino acids. The V and J ends lost 2 bases and 5 bases, in that order; junction bases with no gene match: 6.